The clone carrying this T cell receptor beta chain was counted at least ten times. The antigen remains unidentified. The sample is drawn from a study of T cells in Graves' hyperthyroidism and ophthalmopathy. Study observations and caveats: Ophthalmopathy, which appeared later, was predicted by the model a median 6.5 months before onset.

The CDR3 contains 18 residues. CDR1 MDHEN and CDR2 SYDVKM come from the germline V gene. With 5 bases removed from V and 4 bases from J, the gap between germline ends came to 24 bases. There were TCR beta CDR3 regions amplified from RNA transcripts. TCR CDR3 regions were first amplified by RT-PCR with HTBI primers. TCRdb used MiXCR to reprocess the multiplex PCR reads, holding one entry per CDR3 protein. The data show around 450,000 distinct CDR3 sequences, roughly 15% seen once. J is TRBJ2-1 and V is TRBV28; either TRBD1 or TRBD2 may supply D (8 bases each). Sequenced sample: blood. This clonotype was sampled from a woman aged 18 to 35 with Graves' hyperthyroidism. The CDR3 is CASSIGQGIRGGYNEQFF. The CDR3 DNA reads TGTGCCAGCAGTATCGGACAGGGTATACGGGGGGGTTACAATGAGCAGTTCTTC.